The source of this TCR beta chain is a study of T cells after yellow fever vaccination. Via MiXCR, TCRdb re-called the 5' RACE reads, giving one row per CDR3 protein. The sample lists hundreds of thousands of distinct CDR3 sequences, 8.7% occurring once. Germline V gene data show CDR1 as SGHRS and CDR2 as YFSETQ. The CDR3 consists of 17 residues. A single count supports this clonotype. At one end the junction does not follow the germline gene, possibly because of a read error. V usage is TRBV5-1 and J usage is TRBJ2-1; 13 nucleotides line up with TRBD2. The sequence was obtained from a man younger than 30 who received the YFV17D yellow fever vaccine. Specimen: PBMCs, collected on the day of the first yellow fever vaccination. The CDR3 sequence: CASSFGLAGADYIEQFF. The CDR3 DNA reads TGCGCCAGCAGCTTCGGACTAGCGGGGGCAGATTACATTGAGCAGTTCTTC.